What follows describes a single TCR beta chain. Its matching antigen is unknown. This sample is part of a study of cytomegalovirus exposure and HLA in healthy donors. About the research overall: There were 300 to 400 genotyped donors. Of these, about 81% fell in the genetic ancestry cluster associated with self-reported Caucasian donors.

PCR employed 60 Vbeta and 13 Jbeta primers. Profiling relied on immunoSEQ multiplex PCR, and the TCRdb table lists in-frame clones only, not all of them. Among tens of thousands of clones listed, 55% to 75% were seen once. Findings of the study overall: Earlier analysis yielded a pattern in which most TCR beta V segments were productive about 90% or about 30% of the time. Reported findings show TCR beta sequences accurately forecast HLA-A and HLA-B alleles in most subjects.

Unrecorded immune exposure was likely among donors, who were nominally healthy when sampled. In germline, CDR1 is SNHLY, CDR2 FYNNEI. This CDR3 comprises 12 residues. Unmatched junction bases numbered 4, after V lost 6 bases and J lost 8 bases. The chain joins TRBV2 to TRBJ1-2; 9 nucleotides match TRBD1. The clonotype was recovered from a woman aged 45-59 years in good health and CMV-seropositive. Sequenced material: PBMCs. The CDR3 bases are TGTGCCAGCAGGGGGGACAGGGAAGGCTACACCTTC. This gives the protein CASRGDREGYTF.